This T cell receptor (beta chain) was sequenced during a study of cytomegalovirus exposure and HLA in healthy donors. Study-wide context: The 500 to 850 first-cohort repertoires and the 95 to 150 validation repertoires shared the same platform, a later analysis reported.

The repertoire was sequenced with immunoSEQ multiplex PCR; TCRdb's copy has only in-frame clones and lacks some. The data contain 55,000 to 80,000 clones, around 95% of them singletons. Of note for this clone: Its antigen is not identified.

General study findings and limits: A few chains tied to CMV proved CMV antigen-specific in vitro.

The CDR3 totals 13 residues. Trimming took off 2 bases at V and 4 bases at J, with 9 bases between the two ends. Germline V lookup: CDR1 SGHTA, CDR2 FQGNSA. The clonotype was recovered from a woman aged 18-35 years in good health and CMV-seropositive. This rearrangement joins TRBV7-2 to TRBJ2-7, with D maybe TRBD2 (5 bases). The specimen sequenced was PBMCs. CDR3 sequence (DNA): TGTGCCAGCAGCTTACAACGGGGTTACGAGCAGTACTTC. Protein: CASSLQRGYEQYF.